This T cell receptor beta chain was recovered during a study of cytomegalovirus exposure and HLA in healthy donors. Study outcomes and limitations: Further analysis, carried out later, found HLA-associated TCR beta chains more clonally expanded than equally common other chains. Rarity characterized most TCR sequences, yet some public TCRs appeared in many donors.

This clone was seen more than once but under ten times. Its matching antigen is unknown. The PCR ran on 60 Vbeta and 13 Jbeta primers. The repertoire was sequenced with immunoSEQ multiplex PCR; TCRdb's copy has only in-frame clones and lacks some. The sample contains 80,000 or so clones, 67% of which appear only once. CDR3 length: 12 amino acids. Germline-derived CDR1 and CDR2 are MNHEY and SVGAGI. With 7 bases removed from V and 5 bases from J, the gap between germline ends came to 9 bases. The chain has TRBV6-5 and TRBJ2-1; the D gene is possibly TRBD2 (6 bases). The sequenced sample consisted of PBMCs. The TCR originated in a woman between 45 and 60 years old in good health and CMV-seropositive. The CDR3 region has the DNA TGTGCCAGCAAGGAGGGTCACAATGAGCAGTTCTTC. Its translation: CASKEGHNEQFF.